This TCR beta chain was recorded in a study of shared clonotypes between healthy human individuals. Broader study findings: Clonotypes shared by all four donors outscored non-shared clonotypes in generation probability.

Notes on this clone: Its specificity is not known.

Data came from immunoSEQ multiplex PCR; TCRdb stores just in-frame clones and leaves some out. This table holds around 1 million clones, approximately 76% found once. Splitting of CD4+ cells produced CD45RA+ naive and CD45RA-negative memory subsets. CDR1 SQVTM and CDR2 ANQGSEA come from the germline V gene. V lost 6 bases and J lost 9; bases outside the gene matches: 10. There are 12 residues in the CDR3. The clonotype was recovered from a man aged 18 to 30 in good health. Source material: memory CD4+ T cells sorted from blood. Subset of the sample: CD45RA-negative fraction. This chain links TRBV29-1 with TRBJ1-1, with 7 bases fitting TRBD1. For the CDR3, the DNA is TGCAGCGTGACAGGGTTACGTCAGAAAGCTTTCTTT. It codes for CSVTGLRQKAFF.